The 14 T cell receptor beta chains below were found in one sample sequenced in a study of cytomegalovirus exposure and HLA in healthy donors. Use of 60 Vbeta and 13 Jbeta primers characterized the PCR. Sequenced by immunoSEQ multiplex PCR; TCRdb stores in-frame clones only, minus some. The sample carries roughly 170,000 clones, 80% recorded once. Sequencing was carried out using PBMCs. These receptors all stem from a boy under 18 in good health and CMV-seronegative.

The J gene is TRBJ2-1, the V gene TRBV6-6, with 7 bases identical to TRBD1. The germline gives CDR1 MNHNY, CDR2 SVGAGI (reference sequence). The CDR3 covers 16 residues. J gave up 0 bases and V 5 bases, and 7 bases lay outside the gene matches. The CDR3 here is CASSNPRGSSYNEQFF. The CDR3, as DNA: TGTGCCAGCAGTAACCCCAGGGGGAGCTCCTACAATGAGCAGTTCTTC.

This sequence joins TRBV2 and TRBJ2-7; 8 bases map to TRBD1. Germline assignment: CDR1 SNHLY and CDR2 FYNNEI. V gave up 4 bases and J gave up 1 base; unmatched junction bases: 6. CDR3 size: 15 residues. In nucleotides, the CDR3 is TGTGCCAGCAGTGCTCTCCGGACAGGGTCCTACGAGCAGTACTTC. Its protein is CASSALRTGSYEQYF. The full variable domain, rest sourced from reference TRBV2 and TRBJ2-7, is EPEVTQTPSHQVTQMGQEVILRCVPISNHLYFYWYRQILGQKVEFLVSFYNNEISEKSEIFDDQFSVERPDGSNFTLKIRSTKLEDSAMYFCASSALRTGSYEQYFGPGTRLTVT.

The chain is built from TRBV18 and TRBJ2-1; D uncertain. Trimming took 4 bases from V and 7 from J, leaving 11 bases between them. The CDR3 has 13 residues. In germline, CDR1 is KGHSH, CDR2 LQKENI. Here the CDR3 DNA reads TGTGCCAGCTCACAGCGAGAGAGGAATGAGCAGTTCTTC. Amino acids: CASSQRERNEQFF.

V usage is TRBV5-1 and J usage is TRBJ2-4; weak D call: TRBD2 (6 bases). The length of the CDR3 is 17 residues. Germline V gene sequence: CDR1 SGHRS, CDR2 YFSETQ. Trimming cost V 0 bases and J 0 bases, with 13 bases left between them. As DNA, the CDR3 is TGCGCCAGCAGCTTGGAGAGGAAGGGACTAGCCAAAAACATTCAGTACTTC. Translated: CASSLERKGLAKNIQYF.

The chain joins TRBV5-1 to TRBJ1-3, with 7 positions matching TRBD1. This CDR3 has 16 amino acids. The V and J ends lost 0 bases and 4 bases, in that order; junction bases with no gene match: 7. Germline lookup yields CDR1 SGHRS and CDR2 YFSETQ. DNA of the CDR3: TGCGCCAGCAGCTTGGCCGGAGGGACAGAAGGAAACACCATATATTTT. Its translation is CASSLAGGTEGNTIYF.

The rearrangement links TRBV5-8 to TRBJ1-4, with unresolved D. Between the trimmed V and J ends, which lost 2 bases and 5 bases, there was a span of 13 bases. The CDR3 length is 15 residues. CDR1 and CDR2 from the germline V gene are SGHTS and YDEGEE. The chain's CDR3 is CASSFRGNQNEKLFF. The CDR3 region has the DNA TGTGCCAGCAGCTTTCGCGGGAATCAGAATGAAAAACTGTTTTTT.

This clone was seen once. V is TRBV27 and J is TRBJ2-7, with a possible D match to TRBD1 (5 bases). This CDR3 is 13 amino acids long. Per the germline V gene, CDR1 is MNHEY and CDR2 is SMNVEV (reference sequence). V gave up 3 bases and J gave up 5 bases, with 11 bases separating them. The DNA for the CDR3 is TGTGCCAGCAGTTTCATAGGGGCTCACGAGCAGTACTTC. Amino acid sequence: CASSFIGAHEQYF.

This clone was seen only a few times. This chain links TRBV7-9 with TRBJ1-1; 9 bases align to TRBD1. The CDR3 runs to 17 residues. The V segment lost 0 bases and the J segment 4 bases; nucleotides outside the gene matches: 9. Germline CDR1 is SEHNR and CDR2 is FQNEAQ (reference sequence). The CDR3 sequence is CASSLALGQGIGTEAFF. CDR3 coding DNA: TGTGCCAGCAGCTTAGCCCTCGGACAGGGGATAGGCACTGAAGCTTTCTTT.

Only one count was recorded for this clone. V is TRBV7-8 and J is TRBJ2-2; 10 bases fit TRBD2. V trimming: 10 bases; J trimming: 2 bases; junction bases outside the gene matches: 7. CDR1 is SGHVS and CDR2 is FQNEAQ in the germline V gene. CDR3 length: 15 residues. CDR3 nucleotides: TGTGCCACGGTAGCGGGAGGAGCTAACACCGGGGAGCTGTTTTTT. This gives the protein CATVAGGANTGELFF.

J is TRBJ1-6 and V is TRBV6-4, with a weak D call TRBD1 (6 bases). Germline CDR1 MRHNA, CDR2 SNTAGT. CDR3 size: 13 residues. Deletions cut 8 bases from V and 6 bases from J, with 11 bases between. In DNA form, the CDR3 reads TGTGCCAGCGGGGACACGAGTAATTCACCCCTCCACTTT. This sequence encodes CASGDTSNSPLHF.

The DNA of the CDR3 is TGCGCCAGCAGCCTCGGGACAGCTAACAATGAGCAGTTCTTC. Amino acid sequence: CASSLGTANNEQFF. The rearrangement uses TRBV4-3 and TRBJ2-1, with 7 bases lining up with TRBD1. The V and J ends lost 4 bases and 5 bases, in that order; junction bases with no gene match: 5. Germline V gives CDR1 LGHNA, CDR2 YSLEER. The CDR3 runs 14 residues.

The CDR3 loop is CASSLGGHREAFF. As DNA, the CDR3 is TGTGCCAGCAGCTTAGGCGGACACCGTGAAGCTTTCTTT. J is TRBJ1-1 and V is TRBV11-3, with D possibly being TRBD1 (5 bases). CDR1 SGHNT and CDR2 YENEEA come from the germline V gene. The CDR3 runs to 13 residues. Trimming removed 1 base from V and 7 bases from J, with 10 bases in between.

The V and J genes are TRBV7-9 and TRBJ1-2; 10 positions agree with TRBD1. Germline values: CDR1 SEHNR, CDR2 FQNEAQ (reference sequence). CDR3 length: 11 residues. V gave up 5 bases and J gave up 12 bases; unmatched junction bases: 3. Here the CDR3 reads CASSPGQGNTF. The DNA for the CDR3 is TGTGCCAGCAGCCCGGGACAGGGGAACACCTTC.

A few counts support this clone. V gene TRBV6-1 combines with J gene TRBJ2-5, with 14 bases fitting TRBD2. The CDR3 covers 15 residues. The junction had 6 bases not matched to a gene; V was cut back by 10 bases and J by 2 bases. Germline-derived CDR1 and CDR2 are MNHNS and SASEGT. Here the CDR3 DNA reads TGTGCCACCGGGACTAGCGGGAGCCCACAAGAGACCCAGTACTTC. It codes for CATGTSGSPQETQYF.